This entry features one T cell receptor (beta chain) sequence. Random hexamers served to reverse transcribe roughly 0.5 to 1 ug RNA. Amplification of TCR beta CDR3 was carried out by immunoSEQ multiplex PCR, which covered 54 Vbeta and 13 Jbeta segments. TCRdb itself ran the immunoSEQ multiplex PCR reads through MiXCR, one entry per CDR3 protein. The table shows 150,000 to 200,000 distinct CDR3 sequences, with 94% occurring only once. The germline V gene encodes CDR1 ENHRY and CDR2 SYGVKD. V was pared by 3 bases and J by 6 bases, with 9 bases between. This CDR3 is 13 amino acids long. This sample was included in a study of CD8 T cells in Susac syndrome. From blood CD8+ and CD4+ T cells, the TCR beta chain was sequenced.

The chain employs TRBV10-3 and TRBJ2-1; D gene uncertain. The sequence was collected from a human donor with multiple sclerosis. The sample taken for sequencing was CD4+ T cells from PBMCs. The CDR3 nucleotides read TGTGCCATCAGTGACTTCCTCTCCAATGAGCAGTTCTTC. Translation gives CAISDFLSNEQFF.